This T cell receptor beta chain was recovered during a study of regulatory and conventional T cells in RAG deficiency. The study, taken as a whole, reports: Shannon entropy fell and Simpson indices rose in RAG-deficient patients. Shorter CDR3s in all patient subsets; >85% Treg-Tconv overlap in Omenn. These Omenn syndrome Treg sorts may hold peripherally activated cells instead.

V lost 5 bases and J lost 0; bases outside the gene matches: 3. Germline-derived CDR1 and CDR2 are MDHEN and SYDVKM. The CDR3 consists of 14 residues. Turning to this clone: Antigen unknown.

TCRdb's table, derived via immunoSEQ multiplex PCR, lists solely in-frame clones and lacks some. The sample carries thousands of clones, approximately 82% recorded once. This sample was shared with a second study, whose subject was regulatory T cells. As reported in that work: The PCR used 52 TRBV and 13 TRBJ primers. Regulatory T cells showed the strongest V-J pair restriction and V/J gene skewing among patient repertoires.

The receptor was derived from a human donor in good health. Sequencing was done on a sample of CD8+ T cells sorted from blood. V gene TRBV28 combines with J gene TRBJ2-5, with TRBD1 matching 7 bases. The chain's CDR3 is CASSRQGYQETQYF. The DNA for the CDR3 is TGTGCCAGCAGTAGACAGGGCTACCAAGAGACCCAGTACTTC.